These T cell receptor beta chains were read from a single sample in a study of blood T cells in healthy people across ages. TCRdb called the 5' RACE reads again in MiXCR, with one record for every CDR3 protein. The sample has 1.5 million to 2 million distinct CDR3 sequences, about 50% seen once. The sample was blood. All receptors derive from a woman aged 40-49 years in good health. CDR3s include the opening cysteine and the closing phenylalanine or tryptophan. The order of the fields is J gene, CDR3 length, D gene, V gene, clone size, CDR3 DNA, CDR3 protein. The D gene is left open where the match is weak. Part of the rows lack a size; the others show once, few, many or a class for expanded clones.

j_call: TRBJ2-5
cdr3_length: 9
d_call: NA
v_call: TRBV29-1
clone_size: few
cdr3_nt: TGCAGCGTTGATGAGACCCAGTACTTC
cdr3_aa: CSVDETQYF

j_call: TRBJ2-3
cdr3_length: 13
d_call: TRBD1
v_call: TRBV6-1
clone_size: NA
cdr3_nt: TGTGCCAGCAGGTGGACAGGGAGGGATACGCAGTATTTT
cdr3_aa: CASRWTGRDTQYF

j_call: TRBJ2-4
cdr3_length: 16
d_call: NA
v_call: TRBV20-1
clone_size: NA
cdr3_nt: TGCAGTGCTAGAGATAAGATAGTTCTAGCCAAAAACATTCAGTACTTC
cdr3_aa: CSARDKIVLAKNIQYF

j_call: TRBJ2-7
cdr3_length: 17
d_call: TRBD2
v_call: TRBV10-3
clone_size: NA
cdr3_nt: TGTGCCATCAGTGAGTCCCTAGCGGGGCCCTCCTACAATGAGCAGTACTTC
cdr3_aa: CAISESLAGPSYNEQYF

j_call: TRBJ2-6
cdr3_length: 18
d_call: TRBD1
v_call: TRBV20-1
clone_size: NA
cdr3_nt: TGCAGTGCTAGAGAGGGGCCAGGGGGCCAATCTGGGGCCAACGTCCTGACTTTC
cdr3_aa: CSAREGPGGQSGANVLTF

j_call: TRBJ1-2
cdr3_length: 14
d_call: NA
v_call: TRBV28
clone_size: NA
cdr3_nt: TGTGCCTGCGGGGGACTTCCATCTAACTATGGCTACACCTTC
cdr3_aa: CACGGLPSNYGYTF

j_call: TRBJ1-1
cdr3_length: 16
d_call: NA
v_call: TRBV13
clone_size: NA
cdr3_nt: TGTGCCAGCAGCCCATCATGGGCAGAGATGAACACTGAAGCTTTCTTT
cdr3_aa: CASSPSWAEMNTEAFF

j_call: TRBJ2-3
cdr3_length: 15
d_call: TRBD2
v_call: TRBV9
clone_size: NA
cdr3_nt: TGTGCCAGCAGCGTATCGGCGGGGGTCTCAGATACGCAGTATTTT
cdr3_aa: CASSVSAGVSDTQYF

j_call: TRBJ1-1
cdr3_length: 16
d_call: NA
v_call: TRBV5-1
clone_size: NA
cdr3_nt: TGCGCCAGCAGCCCTCGATCCGGGGTGGGAGACACTGAAGCTTTCTTT
cdr3_aa: CASSPRSGVGDTEAFF

j_call: TRBJ1-5
cdr3_length: 19
d_call: TRBD1
v_call: TRBV5-5
clone_size: NA
cdr3_nt: TGTGCCAGCAGCTTTAGGGACTACCGGGACAGTAATAGCAATCAGCCCCAGCATTTT
cdr3_aa: CASSFRDYRDSNSNQPQHF

j_call: TRBJ1-1
cdr3_length: 17
d_call: TRBD1
v_call: TRBV5-1
clone_size: NA
cdr3_nt: TGCGCCAGCAGCTCTAACCCGGGACAGGGGGCTTTCTCTGAAGCTTTCTTT
cdr3_aa: CASSSNPGQGAFSEAFF

j_call: TRBJ2-6
cdr3_length: 14
d_call: NA
v_call: TRBV20-1
clone_size: NA
cdr3_nt: TGCAGTGCTCCGGGGACATCCGGGGCCAACGTCCTGACTTTC
cdr3_aa: CSAPGTSGANVLTF

j_call: TRBJ1-2
cdr3_length: 16
d_call: TRBD1
v_call: TRBV24-1
clone_size: NA
cdr3_nt: TGTGCCACCCGTGATCCAGGGACAGGGGCGAACTATGGCTACACCTTC
cdr3_aa: CATRDPGTGANYGYTF

j_call: TRBJ1-2
cdr3_length: 12
d_call: NA
v_call: TRBV29-1
clone_size: NA
cdr3_nt: TGCAGCGTTGACACTACGGACTATGGCTACACCTTC
cdr3_aa: CSVDTTDYGYTF

j_call: TRBJ2-4
cdr3_length: 18
d_call: TRBD2
v_call: TRBV5-1
clone_size: NA
cdr3_nt: TGCGCCAGCAGCTTACCGGGACTAGCGGGGGGTTCAAAAAACATTCAGTACTTC
cdr3_aa: CASSLPGLAGGSKNIQYF

j_call: TRBJ2-7
cdr3_length: 15
d_call: TRBD2
v_call: TRBV15
clone_size: NA
cdr3_nt: TGTGCCACCAGCAGTTACGGGGGGGCCCCCTACGAGCAGTACTTC
cdr3_aa: CATSSYGGAPYEQYF

j_call: TRBJ2-1
cdr3_length: 14
d_call: NA
v_call: TRBV18
clone_size: NA
cdr3_nt: TGTGCCAGCTCTCAGGGGCGTCACAACAATGAGCAGTTCTTC
cdr3_aa: CASSQGRHNNEQFF